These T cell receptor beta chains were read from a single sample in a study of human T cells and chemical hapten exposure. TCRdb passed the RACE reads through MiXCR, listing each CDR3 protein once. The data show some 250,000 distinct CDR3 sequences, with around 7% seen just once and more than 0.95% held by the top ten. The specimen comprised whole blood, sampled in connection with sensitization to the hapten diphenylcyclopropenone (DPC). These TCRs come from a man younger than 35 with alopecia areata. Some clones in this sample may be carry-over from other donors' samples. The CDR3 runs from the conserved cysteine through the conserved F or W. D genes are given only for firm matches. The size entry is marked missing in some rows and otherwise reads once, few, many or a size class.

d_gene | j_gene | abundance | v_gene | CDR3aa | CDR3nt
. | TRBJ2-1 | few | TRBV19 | CASSIQLYRYNEQFF | TGTGCCAGTAGTATACAGCTTTACCGATACAATGAGCAGTTCTTC
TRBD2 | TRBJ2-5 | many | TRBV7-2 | CASSLDAGGQETQYF | TGTGCCAGCAGCTTAGACGCGGGGGGTCAAGAGACCCAGTACTTC
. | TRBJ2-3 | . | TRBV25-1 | CASSEFISLTDTQYF | TGTGCCAGCAGTGAATTTATTAGTCTTACAGATACGCAGTATTTT
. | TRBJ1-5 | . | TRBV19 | CASSEGRRAGPQHF | TGTGCCAGCTCCGAGGGCCGGAGGGCTGGCCCCCAGCATTTT
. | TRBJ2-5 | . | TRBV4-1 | CASSQVGFEPQYF | TGCGCCAGCAGCCAAGTCGGGTTTGAACCCCAGTACTTC
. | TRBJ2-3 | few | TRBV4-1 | CTSSQVQGLADTQYF | TGCACCAGCAGCCAAGTACAGGGTCTCGCAGATACGCAGTATTTT
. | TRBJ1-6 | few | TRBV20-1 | CSAYQGWDSPLHF | TGCAGTGCTTACCAGGGGTGGGATTCACCCCTCCACTTT
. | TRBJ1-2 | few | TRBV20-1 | CSAPPEGSGYTF | TGCAGTGCTCCCCCGGAGGGTAGTGGCTACACCTTC
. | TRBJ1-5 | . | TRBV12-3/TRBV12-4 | CASRATSTNQPQHF | TGTGCCAGCCGGGCCACCAGTACCAATCAGCCCCAGCATTTT
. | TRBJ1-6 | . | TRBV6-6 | CASRPYWEYYNSPLHF | TGTGCCAGCAGACCCTACTGGGAATACTATAATTCACCCCTCCACTTT
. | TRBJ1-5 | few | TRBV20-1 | CSARENQPQHF | TGCAGTGCTAGAGAAAATCAGCCCCAGCATTTT
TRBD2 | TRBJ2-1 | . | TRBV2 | CASRLAGGSNEQFF | TGTGCCAGCAGATTAGCGGGGGGGAGTAATGAGCAGTTCTTC
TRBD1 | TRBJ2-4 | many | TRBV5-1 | CASSLENRGNIQYF | TGCGCCAGCAGCTTGGAAAACAGGGGAAACATTCAGTACTTC
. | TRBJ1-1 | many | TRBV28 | CASSLTGYHTEAFF | TGTGCCAGCAGTTTAACGGGGTATCACACTGAAGCTTTCTTT
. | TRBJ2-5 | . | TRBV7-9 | CASSWETQYF | TGTGCCAGCAGCTGGGAGACCCAGTACTTC
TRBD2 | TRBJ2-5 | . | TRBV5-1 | CASSPAPGLADQETQYF | TGCGCCAGCAGCCCAGCTCCGGGACTAGCGGACCAAGAGACCCAGTACTTC
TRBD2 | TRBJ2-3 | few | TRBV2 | CASSEPAGVTTDTQYF | TGTGCCAGCAGTGAGCCAGCGGGGGTTACCACAGATACGCAGTATTTT
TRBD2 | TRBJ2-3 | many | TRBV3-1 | CASSPSVVAGADTQYF | TGTGCCAGCAGCCCCTCGGTGGTAGCGGGCGCAGATACGCAGTATTTT
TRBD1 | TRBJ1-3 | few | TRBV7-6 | CASSLGQGRTGNTIYF | TGTGCCAGCAGCTTAGGACAGGGACGGACTGGAAACACCATATATTTT
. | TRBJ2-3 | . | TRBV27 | CASSLVQTTDTQYF | TGTGCCAGCAGTTTGGTCCAGACCACAGATACGCAGTATTTT
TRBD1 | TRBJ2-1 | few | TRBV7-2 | CASSFGQGNEQFF | TGTGCCAGCAGCTTTGGACAGGGCAATGAGCAGTTCTTC
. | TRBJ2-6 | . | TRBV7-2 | CASSPRGGPGANVPTF | TGTGCCAGCAGTCCCAGGGGGGGACCTGGGGCCAACGTCCCGACTTTC
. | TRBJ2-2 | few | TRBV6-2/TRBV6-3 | CASSYITGLNTGELFF | TGTGCCAGCAGTTATATCACAGGACTCAACACCGGGGAGCTGTTTTTT
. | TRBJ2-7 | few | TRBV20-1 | CSAREAPERSYEQYF | TGCAGTGCTAGAGAGGCGCCCGAACGATCCTACGAGCAGTACTTC
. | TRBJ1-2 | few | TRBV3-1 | CASSQDRGTDGYTF | TGTGCCAGCAGCCAAGACCGCGGGACTGATGGCTACACCTTC
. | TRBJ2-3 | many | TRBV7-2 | CASRAPGRAQYF | TGTGCCAGCAGGGCACCGGGACGGGCGCAGTATTTT
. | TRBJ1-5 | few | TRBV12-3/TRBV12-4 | CASSLGHGGGNQPQHF | TGTGCCAGCAGTTTAGGACACGGGGGGGGCAATCAGCCCCAGCATTTT
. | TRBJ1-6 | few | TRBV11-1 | CASSAGDIRNSPLHF | TGTGCCAGCAGCGCAGGGGATATACGGAATTCACCCCTCCACTTT
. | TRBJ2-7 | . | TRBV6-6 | CASSYAGKYEQYF | TGTGCCAGCAGTTACGCAGGGAAGTACGAGCAGTACTTC
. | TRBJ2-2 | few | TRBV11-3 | CASSLAPDNTGELFF | TGTGCCAGCAGCTTAGCTCCAGACAACACCGGGGAGCTGTTTTTT
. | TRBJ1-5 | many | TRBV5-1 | CASSLDGVGAQHF | TGCGCCAGCAGCTTGGACGGCGTTGGGGCCCAGCATTTT
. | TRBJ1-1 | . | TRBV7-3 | CASSSSSLTTPEAFF | TGTGCCAGCAGCTCCTCTAGCCTGACCACTCCTGAAGCTTTCTTT
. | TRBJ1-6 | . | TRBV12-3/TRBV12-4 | CASRRSSYNSPLHF | TGTGCCAGTAGAAGGAGCTCCTATAATTCACCCCTCCACTTT
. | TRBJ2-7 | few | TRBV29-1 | CSVLPHRGPEYF | TGCAGCGTTTTACCCCACCGGGGGCCGGAGTACTTC
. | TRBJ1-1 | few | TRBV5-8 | CASSLAPQRQAFF | TGTGCCAGCAGCTTGGCTCCGCAGAGGCAAGCTTTCTTT
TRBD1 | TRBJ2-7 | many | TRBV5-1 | CASSFRQGSYEQYF | TGCGCCAGCAGCTTCCGACAGGGGTCCTACGAGCAGTACTTC
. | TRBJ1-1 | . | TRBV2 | CASIPRGETAEAFF | TGTGCCAGCATTCCGAGGGGAGAGACGGCTGAAGCTTTCTTT
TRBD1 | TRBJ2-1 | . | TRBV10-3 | CAISEPGGYNEQFF | TGTGCCATCAGTGAGCCAGGGGGTTACAATGAGCAGTTCTTC
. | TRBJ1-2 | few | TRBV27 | CASSYGDYRIYGYTF | TGTGCCAGCAGTTACGGAGATTACAGAATCTATGGCTACACCTTC
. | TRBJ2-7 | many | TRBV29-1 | CSAGRLGHPYEQYF | TGCAGCGCTGGCCGGTTAGGACATCCCTACGAGCAGTACTTC
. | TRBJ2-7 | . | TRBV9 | CASSARDTSYEQYF | TGTGCCAGCAGTGCACGGGACACCTCCTACGAGCAGTACTTC
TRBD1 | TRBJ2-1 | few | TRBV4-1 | CASSQATGTGRSEQFF | TGCGCCAGCAGCCAAGCCACCGGGACAGGGCGTTCGGAGCAGTTCTTC
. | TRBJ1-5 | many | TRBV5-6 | CASSVGSNQPQHF | TGTGCCAGCAGCGTAGGTAGCAATCAGCCCCAGCATTTT
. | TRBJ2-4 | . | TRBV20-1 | CSASVREAKNIQYF | TGCAGTGCTAGCGTCAGGGAGGCCAAAAACATTCAGTACTTC
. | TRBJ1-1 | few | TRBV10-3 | CAISATETEAFF | TGTGCCATCAGTGCGACGGAGACTGAAGCTTTCTTT
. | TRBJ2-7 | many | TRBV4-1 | CASSPRAGSGEQYF | TGCGCCAGCAGCCCCCGGGCAGGGTCGGGCGAGCAGTACTTC
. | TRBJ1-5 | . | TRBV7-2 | CASSLDPSENQPQHF | TGTGCCAGCAGCTTAGACCCTTCGGAAAATCAGCCCCAGCATTTT
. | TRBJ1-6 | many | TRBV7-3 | CASSLAGKGSPLHF | TGTGCCAGCAGCTTAGCAGGGAAGGGCTCACCCCTCCACTTT
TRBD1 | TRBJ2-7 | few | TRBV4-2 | CASSQGRTGVSYEQYF | TGTGCCAGCAGCCAAGGCCGCACAGGGGTTAGCTACGAGCAGTACTTC
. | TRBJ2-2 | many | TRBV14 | CASSQAGLYTGELFF | TGTGCCAGCAGCCAAGCGGGACTCTACACCGGGGAGCTGTTTTTT
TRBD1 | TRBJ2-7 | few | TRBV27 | CASSSTGGYLYEQYF | TGTGCCAGCAGTTCGACAGGGGGTTATCTCTACGAGCAGTACTTC
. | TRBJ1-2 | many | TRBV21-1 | CASYKTGGISSYGYTF | TGTGCCAGCTATAAAACAGGGGGAATTAGTTCCTATGGCTACACCTTC
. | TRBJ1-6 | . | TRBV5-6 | CASSWTLIGVRERDSPLHF | TGTGCCAGCAGCTGGACATTGATCGGCGTCAGGGAAAGAGATTCACCCCTCCACTTT
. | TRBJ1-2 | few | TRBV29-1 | CSAPRQDPYGYTF | TGCAGCGCACCCCGACAGGACCCCTATGGCTACACCTTC